What follows describes a single T cell receptor (beta chain). This record belongs to a study of cytomegalovirus exposure and HLA in healthy donors. The V and J ends lost 4 bases and 4 bases respectively, with 5 bases between them. The germline gives CDR1 WSHSY, CDR2 SAAADI. The CDR3 contains 11 residues. Both 60 Vbeta primers and 13 Jbeta primers went into the PCR. The assay was immunoSEQ multiplex PCR, and TCRdb's table has in-frame clones only and misses some. The table lists over 150,000 clones, approximately 85% of them singletons. This chain joins TRBV10-2 and TRBJ2-7; D unresolved. The source material was PBMCs. The receptor was isolated from a man aged 30-40 years in good health and CMV-seropositive. CDR3 residues: CASSVIYEQYF. CDR3 coding DNA: TGCGCCAGCAGTGTAATTTACGAGCAGTACTTC.